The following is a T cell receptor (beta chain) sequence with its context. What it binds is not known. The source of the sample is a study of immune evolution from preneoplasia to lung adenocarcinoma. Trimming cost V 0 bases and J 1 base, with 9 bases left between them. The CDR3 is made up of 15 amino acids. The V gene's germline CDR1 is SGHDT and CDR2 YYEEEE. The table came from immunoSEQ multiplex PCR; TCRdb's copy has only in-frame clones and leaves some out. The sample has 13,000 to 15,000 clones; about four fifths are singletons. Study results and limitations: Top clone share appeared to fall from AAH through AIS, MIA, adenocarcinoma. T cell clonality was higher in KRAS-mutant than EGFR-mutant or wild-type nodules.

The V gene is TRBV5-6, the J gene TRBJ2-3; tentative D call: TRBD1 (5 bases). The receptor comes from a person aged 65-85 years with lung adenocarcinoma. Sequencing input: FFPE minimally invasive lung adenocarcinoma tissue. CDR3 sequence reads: CASSLGGRGTDTQYF. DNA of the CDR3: TGTGCCAGCAGCTTGGGCGGCAGGGGCACAGATACGCAGTATTTT.